Listed below are T cell receptor beta chains from one sample, sequenced in a study of Graves' ophthalmopathy and Graves' hyperthyroidism. MiXCR, applied by TCRdb to the multiplex PCR reads, yields one record per CDR3 protein. Among roughly 300,000 distinct CDR3 sequences, roughly a sixth were seen once, and the ten largest hold more than 9%. The sequenced sample was peripheral blood. These receptors came from an adult man with Graves' ophthalmopathy. Each CDR3 is given with its conserved first and last residue. A D gene is named only where the DNA matches it firmly.

d_call: TRBD1; v_call: TRBV4-1; cdr3_aa: CASSQGQGRLFF
d_call: -; v_call: TRBV30; cdr3_aa: CAWSVGEGTEAFF
d_call: -; v_call: TRBV11-1; cdr3_aa: CASSAKRIRGSTYEQYF
d_call: -; v_call: TRBV29-1; cdr3_aa: CSVDGSVKGIQYF
d_call: TRBD1; v_call: TRBV20-1; cdr3_aa: CSAGARQGHQETQYF
d_call: -; v_call: TRBV5-1; cdr3_aa: CASSLAGGEAFF
d_call: -; v_call: TRBV5-4; cdr3_aa: CASRRDTDSPLHF
d_call: -; v_call: TRBV3-1; cdr3_aa: CASSQIADTGELFF
d_call: TRBD1; v_call: TRBV5-4; cdr3_aa: CASSSGTGRSPLHF
d_call: -; v_call: TRBV19; cdr3_aa: CASRSIPNTGELFF
d_call: -; v_call: TRBV10-2; cdr3_aa: CASTAVGYGYTF
d_call: -; v_call: TRBV7-2; cdr3_aa: CASCNRTDQNLQYF
d_call: -; v_call: TRBV2; cdr3_aa: CASSEAYRGTEAFF
d_call: -; v_call: TRBV14; cdr3_aa: CASSQDRQYGYTF
d_call: TRBD2; v_call: TRBV30; cdr3_aa: CAWTLPGTIGETQYF
d_call: -; v_call: TRBV20-1; cdr3_aa: CSARDTGRENQPQHF
d_call: -; v_call: TRBV6-1; cdr3_aa: CASSAIAEQETQYF
d_call: TRBD1; v_call: TRBV11-1; cdr3_aa: CASSTQQGAGYTF
d_call: TRBD1; v_call: TRBV2; cdr3_aa: CASRRSGQTTYEQYF
d_call: TRBD1; v_call: TRBV6-5; cdr3_aa: CASSYGTGSQETQYF
d_call: TRBD2; v_call: TRBV6-1; cdr3_aa: CASNRAGSGGSGELFF
d_call: TRBD1; v_call: TRBV2; cdr3_aa: CASSRRDRAETQYF
d_call: -; v_call: TRBV28; cdr3_aa: CASSFGDTIYF
d_call: -; v_call: TRBV15; cdr3_aa: CATSRDLAEYGYTF
d_call: TRBD1; v_call: TRBV27; cdr3_aa: CASRAQGANTEAFF
d_call: -; v_call: TRBV6-5; cdr3_aa: CASSYDPSDSPLHF
d_call: -; v_call: TRBV6-2/TRBV6-3; cdr3_aa: CASSQGGTETQYF
d_call: TRBD2; v_call: TRBV20-1; cdr3_aa: CSARPVTSEYEQYF
d_call: TRBD1; v_call: TRBV5-1; cdr3_aa: CASSRTPQGQVLYEQYF
d_call: -; v_call: TRBV29-1; cdr3_aa: CSVEEGSVSYEQYF
d_call: -; v_call: TRBV4-3; cdr3_aa: CASSHGSGYPETQYF
d_call: TRBD1; v_call: TRBV19; cdr3_aa: CASSTGTGGLDQPQHF
d_call: -; v_call: TRBV20-1; cdr3_aa: CSAGGDPDRETQYF
d_call: TRBD2; v_call: TRBV19; cdr3_aa: CASSIYGTSGTETQYF
d_call: -; v_call: TRBV7-8; cdr3_aa: CASIGATTYEQYF
d_call: TRBD2; v_call: TRBV4-1; cdr3_aa: CASSQAYAGAGENIQYF
d_call: TRBD2; v_call: TRBV6-2/TRBV6-3; cdr3_aa: CASRTPGGSLYEQYF
d_call: TRBD1; v_call: TRBV29-1; cdr3_aa: CSVVDRGNTEAFF
d_call: -; v_call: TRBV7-2; cdr3_aa: CASSFDLGDRETQYF
d_call: TRBD2; v_call: TRBV6-4; cdr3_aa: CASSVSRAGGPNTGELFF
d_call: TRBD2; v_call: TRBV6-1; cdr3_aa: CASSSKRGAKEGEQYF
d_call: -; v_call: TRBV15; cdr3_aa: CATSRGQQYNSPLHF
d_call: -; v_call: TRBV15; cdr3_aa: CATSRVVGEETQYF
d_call: -; v_call: TRBV11-2; cdr3_aa: CASKRTEETQYF
d_call: TRBD1; v_call: TRBV5-1; cdr3_aa: CASSSPGQSIYEQYF
d_call: TRBD1; v_call: TRBV20-1; cdr3_aa: CSARDPGTGTLGELFF
d_call: TRBD1; v_call: TRBV4-2; cdr3_aa: CASSPHRDRDVGQPQHF
d_call: -; v_call: TRBV10-3; cdr3_aa: CATNPTEYSNQPQHF
d_call: TRBD1; v_call: TRBV19; cdr3_aa: CASGPTGGDYGYTF
d_call: -; v_call: TRBV20-1; cdr3_aa: CSAKRVGVATNSPLHF
d_call: TRBD2; v_call: TRBV12-3/TRBV12-4; cdr3_aa: CASSFQREVVEQYF
d_call: TRBD2; v_call: TRBV27; cdr3_aa: CASSRGVHYEQYF
d_call: TRBD1; v_call: TRBV6-1; cdr3_aa: CASSEPGTGRPYGYTF
d_call: TRBD2; v_call: TRBV6-5; cdr3_aa: CASSYVASGTYEQYF
d_call: TRBD1; v_call: TRBV13; cdr3_aa: CASSDIIGTGPYSTDTQYF
d_call: TRBD1; v_call: TRBV9; cdr3_aa: CASSVEVRGRETQYF
d_call: TRBD2; v_call: TRBV30; cdr3_aa: CAWALAASYEQYF
d_call: TRBD1; v_call: TRBV6-1; cdr3_aa: CASRLGQGRTEAFF
d_call: TRBD1; v_call: TRBV19; cdr3_aa: CASSIRRDRSNTEAFF
d_call: -; v_call: TRBV24-1; cdr3_aa: CATSDYSGTQETQYF